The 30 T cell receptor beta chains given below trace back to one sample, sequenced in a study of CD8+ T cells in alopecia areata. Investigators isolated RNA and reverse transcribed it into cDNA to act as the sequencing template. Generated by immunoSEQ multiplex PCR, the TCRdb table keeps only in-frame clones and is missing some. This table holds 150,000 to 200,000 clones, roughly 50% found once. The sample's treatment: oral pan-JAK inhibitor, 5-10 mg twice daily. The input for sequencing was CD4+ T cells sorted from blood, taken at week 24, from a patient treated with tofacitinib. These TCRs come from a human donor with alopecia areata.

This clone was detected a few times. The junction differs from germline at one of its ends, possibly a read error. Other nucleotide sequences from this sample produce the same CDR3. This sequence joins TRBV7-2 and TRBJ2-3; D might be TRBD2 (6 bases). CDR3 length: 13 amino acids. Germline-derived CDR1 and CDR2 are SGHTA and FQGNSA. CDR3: CASSLANTDTQYF. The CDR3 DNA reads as TGTGCCAGCAGCCTAGCGAACACAGATACGCAGTATTTT.

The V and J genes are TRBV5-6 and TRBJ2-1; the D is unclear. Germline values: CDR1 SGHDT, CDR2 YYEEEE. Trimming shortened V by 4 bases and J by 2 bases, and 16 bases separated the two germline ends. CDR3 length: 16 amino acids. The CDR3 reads CASSHRTGLTYNEQFF. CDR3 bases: TGTGCCAGCAGCCATAGGACGGGTCTAACCTACAATGAGCAGTTCTTC.

The CDR3 DNA follows: TGTGCCAGCAGCCTTCGGACAGACCAAGAGACCCAGTACTTC. Encoded protein: CASSLRTDQETQYF. The chain carries TRBV7-9 and TRBJ2-5; possibly TRBD1 for D (6 bases). Germline values: CDR1 SEHNR, CDR2 FQNEAQ (reference sequence). V lost 5 bases and J 0 bases, leaving 10 bases between the germline ends. There are 14 residues in the CDR3.

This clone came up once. CDR3 loop: CASSFRLGQGEETQYF. DNA for the CDR3: TGCGCCAGCAGCTTTCGCTTGGGGCAGGGCGAAGAGACCCAGTACTTC. The chain carries TRBV5-1 and TRBJ2-5, with D possibly matching TRBD1 (5 bases). CDR1 and CDR2 (germline): SGHRS, YFSETQ. The CDR3 is 16 residues long. Deletions cut 2 bases from V and 3 bases from J, with 17 bases between.

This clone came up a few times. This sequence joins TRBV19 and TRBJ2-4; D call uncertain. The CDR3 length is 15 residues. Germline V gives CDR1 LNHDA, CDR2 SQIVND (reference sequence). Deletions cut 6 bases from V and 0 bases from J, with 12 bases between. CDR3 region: CASSADRLAKNIQYF. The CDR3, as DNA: TGTGCCAGTAGCGCGGACCGACTAGCCAAAAACATTCAGTACTTC.

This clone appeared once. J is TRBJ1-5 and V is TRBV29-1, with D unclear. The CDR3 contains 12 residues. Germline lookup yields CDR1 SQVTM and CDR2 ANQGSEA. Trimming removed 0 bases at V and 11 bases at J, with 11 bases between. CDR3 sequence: CSVEDKGRSQHF. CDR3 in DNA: TGCAGCGTTGAAGATAAGGGCCGCTCCCAGCATTTT.

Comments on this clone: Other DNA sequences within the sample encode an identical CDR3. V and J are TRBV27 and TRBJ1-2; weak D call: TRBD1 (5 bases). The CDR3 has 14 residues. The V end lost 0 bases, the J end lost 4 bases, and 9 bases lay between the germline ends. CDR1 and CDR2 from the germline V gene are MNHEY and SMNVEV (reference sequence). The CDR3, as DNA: TGTGCCAGCAGTTTATCGGGTCAGGGCTATGGCTACACCTTC. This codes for CASSLSGQGYGYTF.

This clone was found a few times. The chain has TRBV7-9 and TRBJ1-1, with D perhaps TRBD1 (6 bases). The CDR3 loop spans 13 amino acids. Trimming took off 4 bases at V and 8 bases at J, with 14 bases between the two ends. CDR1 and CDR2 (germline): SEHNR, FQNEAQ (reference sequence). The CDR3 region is CASSSLGGIEAFF. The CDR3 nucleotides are TGTGCCAGCAGCTCCCTAGGGGGGATCGAAGCTTTCTTT.

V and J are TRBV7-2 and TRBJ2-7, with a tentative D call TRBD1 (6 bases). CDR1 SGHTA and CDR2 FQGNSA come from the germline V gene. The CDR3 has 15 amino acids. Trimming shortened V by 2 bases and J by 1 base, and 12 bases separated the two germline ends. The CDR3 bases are TGTGCCAGCAGCTTAAGCACAGGGTGGTCCTACGAGCAGTACTTC. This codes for CASSLSTGWSYEQYF.

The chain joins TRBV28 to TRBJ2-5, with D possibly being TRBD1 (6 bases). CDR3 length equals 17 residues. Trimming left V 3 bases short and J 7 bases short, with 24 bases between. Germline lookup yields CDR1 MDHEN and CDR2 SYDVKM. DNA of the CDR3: TGTGCCAGCAGTTTCGGGTTGGACAGAATCGTTAGAGGGACCCAGTACTTC. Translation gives CASSFGLDRIVRGTQYF.

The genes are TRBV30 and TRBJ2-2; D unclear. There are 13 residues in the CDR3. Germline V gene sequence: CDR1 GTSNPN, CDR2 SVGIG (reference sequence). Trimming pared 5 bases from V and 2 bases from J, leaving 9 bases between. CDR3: CAWGGRNTGELFF. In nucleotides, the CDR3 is TGTGCCTGGGGCGGCCGAAACACCGGGGAGCTGTTTTTT.

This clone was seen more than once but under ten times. In DNA form, the CDR3 reads TGTGCCAGCAGCCGCACGGATCAGCCCCAGCATTTT. Amino acid sequence: CASSRTDQPQHF. V is TRBV2 and J is TRBJ1-5; D not certain. Germline CDR1 reads SNHLY; CDR2 reads FYNNEI. V lost 6 bases and J lost 5, with 8 bases in between. The CDR3 spans 12 residues.

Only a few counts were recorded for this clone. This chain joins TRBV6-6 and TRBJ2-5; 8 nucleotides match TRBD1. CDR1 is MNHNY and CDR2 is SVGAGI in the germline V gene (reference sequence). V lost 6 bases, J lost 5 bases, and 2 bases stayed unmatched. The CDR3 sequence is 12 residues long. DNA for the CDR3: TGTGCCAGCAGACGGGACAGGGAGACCCAGTACTTC. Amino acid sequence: CASRRDRETQYF.

The chain's CDR3 is CASSELARGPYSNQPQHF. DNA for the CDR3: TGTGCCAGCAGTGAATTGGCGAGGGGGCCTTATAGCAATCAGCCCCAGCATTTT. The chain carries TRBV2 and TRBJ1-5; TRBD1 matches at 7 bases. J was trimmed by 0 bases and V by 2 bases; bases with no gene match: 10. CDR3 size: 18 residues. CDR1 is SNHLY, CDR2 FYNNEI, per germline.

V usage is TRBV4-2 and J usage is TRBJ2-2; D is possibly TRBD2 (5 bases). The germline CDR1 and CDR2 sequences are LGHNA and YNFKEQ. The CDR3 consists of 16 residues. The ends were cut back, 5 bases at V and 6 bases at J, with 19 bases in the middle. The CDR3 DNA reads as TGTGCCAGCAGCGGAGACCTAGCTGGAACAGCCGGGGAGCTGTTTTTT. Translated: CASSGDLAGTAGELFF.

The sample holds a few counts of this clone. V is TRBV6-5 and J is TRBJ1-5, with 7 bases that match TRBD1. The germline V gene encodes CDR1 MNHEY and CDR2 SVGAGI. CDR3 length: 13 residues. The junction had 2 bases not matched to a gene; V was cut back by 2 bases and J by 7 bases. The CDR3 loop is CASSYDREQPQHF. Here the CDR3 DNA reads TGTGCCAGCAGTTACGACAGGGAACAGCCCCAGCATTTT.

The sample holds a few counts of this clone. The chain's CDR3 is CASSITDTQYF. The CDR3 coding sequence is TGTGCCAGTAGTATCACAGATACGCAGTATTTT. J is TRBJ2-3 and V is TRBV19; D is ambiguous. This CDR3 is 11 amino acids long. The V end lost 3 bases, the J end lost 2 bases, and 0 bases lay between the germline ends. The V gene's germline CDR1 is LNHDA and CDR2 SQIVND (reference sequence). Looking up the rest from reference TRBV19 and TRBJ2-3 gives the full variable domain: DGGITQSPKYLFRKEGQNVTLSCEQNLNHDAMYWYRQDPGQGLRLIYYSQIVNDFQKGDIAEGYSVSREKKESFPLTVTSAQKNPTAFYLCASSITDTQYFGPGTRLTVL.

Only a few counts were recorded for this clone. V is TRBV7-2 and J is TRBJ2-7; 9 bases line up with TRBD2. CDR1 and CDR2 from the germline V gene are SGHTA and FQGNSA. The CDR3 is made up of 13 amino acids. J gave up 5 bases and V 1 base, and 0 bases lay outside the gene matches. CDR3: CASSLEREDEQYF. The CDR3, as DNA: TGTGCCAGCAGCTTAGAGCGGGAGGACGAGCAGTACTTC. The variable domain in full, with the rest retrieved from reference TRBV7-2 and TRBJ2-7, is GAGVSQSPSNKVTEKGKDVELRCDPISGHTALYWYRQSLGQGLEFLIYFQGNSAPDKSGLPSDRFSAERTGGSVSTLTIQRTQQEDSAVYLCASSLEREDEQYFGPGTRLTVT.

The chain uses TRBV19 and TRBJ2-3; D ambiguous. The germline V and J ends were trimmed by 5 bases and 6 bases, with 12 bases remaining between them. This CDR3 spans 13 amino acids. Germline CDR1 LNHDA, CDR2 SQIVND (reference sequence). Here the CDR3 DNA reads TGTGCCAGTAGTCCCCGAACGTTGGATACGCAGTATTTT. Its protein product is CASSPRTLDTQYF.

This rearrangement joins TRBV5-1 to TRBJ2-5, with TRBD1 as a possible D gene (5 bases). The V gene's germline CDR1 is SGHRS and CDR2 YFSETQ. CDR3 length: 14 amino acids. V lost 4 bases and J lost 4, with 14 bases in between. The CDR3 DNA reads TGCGCCAGCAGCGGACATTTACGATCAGAGACCCAGTACTTC. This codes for CASSGHLRSETQYF. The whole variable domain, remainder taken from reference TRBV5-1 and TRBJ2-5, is KAGVTQTPRYLIKTRGQQVTLSCSPISGHRSVSWYQQTPGQGLQFLFEYFSETQRNKGNFPGRFSGRQFSNSRSEMNVSTLELGDSALYLCASSGHLRSETQYFGPGTRLLVL.

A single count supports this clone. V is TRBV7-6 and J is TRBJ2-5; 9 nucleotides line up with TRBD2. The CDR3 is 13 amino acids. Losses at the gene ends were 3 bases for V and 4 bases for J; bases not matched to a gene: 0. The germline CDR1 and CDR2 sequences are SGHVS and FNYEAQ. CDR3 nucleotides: TGTGCCAGCAGCTTTAGCGGGGGAGAGACCCAGTACTTC. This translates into CASSFSGGETQYF. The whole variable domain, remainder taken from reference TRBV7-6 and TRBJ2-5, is GAGVSQSPRYKVTKRGQDVALRCDPISGHVSLYWYRQALGQGPEFLTYFNYEAQQDKSGLPNDRFSAERPEGSISTLTIQRTEQRDSAMYRCASSFSGGETQYFGPGTRLLVL.

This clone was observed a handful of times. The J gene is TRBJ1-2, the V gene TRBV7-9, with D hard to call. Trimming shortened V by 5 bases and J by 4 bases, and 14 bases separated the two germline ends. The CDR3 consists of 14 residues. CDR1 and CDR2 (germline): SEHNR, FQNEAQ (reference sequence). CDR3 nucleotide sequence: TGTGCCAGCAGCCCCGGAACGGGTGGCTATGGCTACACCTTC. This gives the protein CASSPGTGGYGYTF.

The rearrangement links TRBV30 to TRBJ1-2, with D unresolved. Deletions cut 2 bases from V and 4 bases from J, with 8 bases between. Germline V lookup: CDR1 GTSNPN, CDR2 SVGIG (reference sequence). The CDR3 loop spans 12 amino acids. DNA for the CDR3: TGTGCCTGGAGTCCCGAGAGCTATGGCTACACCTTC. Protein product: CAWSPESYGYTF.

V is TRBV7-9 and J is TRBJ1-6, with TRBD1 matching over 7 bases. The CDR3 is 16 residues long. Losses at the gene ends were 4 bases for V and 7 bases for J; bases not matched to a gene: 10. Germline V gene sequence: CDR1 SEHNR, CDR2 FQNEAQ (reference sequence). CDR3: CASSSTKDRPNSPLHF. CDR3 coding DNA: TGTGCCAGCAGCTCGACTAAGGACAGGCCGAATTCACCCCTCCACTTT.

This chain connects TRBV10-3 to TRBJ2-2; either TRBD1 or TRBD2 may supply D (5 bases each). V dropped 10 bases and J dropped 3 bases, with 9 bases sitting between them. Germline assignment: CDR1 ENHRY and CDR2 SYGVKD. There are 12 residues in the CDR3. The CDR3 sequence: CATGPDTGELFF. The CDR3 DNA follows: TGTGCCACGGGGCCGGACACCGGGGAGCTGTTTTTT.

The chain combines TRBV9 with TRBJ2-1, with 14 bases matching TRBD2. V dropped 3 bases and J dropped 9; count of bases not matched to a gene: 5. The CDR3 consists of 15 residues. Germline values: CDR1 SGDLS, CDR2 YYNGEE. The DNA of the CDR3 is TGTGCCAGCAGCGGAGCGGGACTAGCGGGAGCTGAGCAGTTCTTC. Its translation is CASSGAGLAGAEQFF.

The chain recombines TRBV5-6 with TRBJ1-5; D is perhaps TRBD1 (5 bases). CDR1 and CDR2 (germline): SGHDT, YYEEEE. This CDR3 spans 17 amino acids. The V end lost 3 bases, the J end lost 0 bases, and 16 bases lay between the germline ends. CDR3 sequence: CASSSRRTGDSNQPQHF. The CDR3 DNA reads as TGTGCCAGCAGCTCCCGACGGACGGGGGATAGCAATCAGCCCCAGCATTTT.

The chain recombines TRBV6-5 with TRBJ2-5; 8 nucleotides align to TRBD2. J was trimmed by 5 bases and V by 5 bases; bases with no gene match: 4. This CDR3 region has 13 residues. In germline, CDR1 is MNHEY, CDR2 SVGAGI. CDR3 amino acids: CASSKGLVETQYF. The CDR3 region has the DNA TGTGCCAGCAGTAAGGGACTAGTTGAGACCCAGTACTTC.

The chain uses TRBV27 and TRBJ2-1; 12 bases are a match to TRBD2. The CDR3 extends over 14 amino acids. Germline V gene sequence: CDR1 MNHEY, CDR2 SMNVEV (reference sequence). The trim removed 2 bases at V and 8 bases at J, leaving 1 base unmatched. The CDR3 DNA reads TGTGCCAGCAGTTTAGGACTAGCGGGGCATGAGCAGTTCTTC. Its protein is CASSLGLAGHEQFF.

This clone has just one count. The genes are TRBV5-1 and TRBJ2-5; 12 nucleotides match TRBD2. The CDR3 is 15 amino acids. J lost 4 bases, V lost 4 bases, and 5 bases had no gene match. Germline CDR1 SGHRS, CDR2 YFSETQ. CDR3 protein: CASSPTLAGGETQYF. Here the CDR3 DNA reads TGCGCCAGCAGCCCGACACTAGCGGGAGGAGAGACCCAGTACTTC.